Shown below are 5 T cell receptor beta chains from a single sample sequenced in a study of T-cell reconstitution after alpha-beta-depleted transplantation in children. Unique molecular identifiers were incorporated when the TCRbeta library was constructed. TCRdb analysed the PCR reads with MiXCR anew, one entry per CDR3 protein. The sample consists of about a million distinct CDR3 sequences, around 30% of them appearing once. This material consisted of PBMCs, mostly from graft donor cells, taken 360 days after TCRalphabeta/CD19-depleted stem cell transplant. These receptors all stem from a boy younger than two who had a stem cell transplant for SCID, so the T cells may come from the graft donor.

The table lists this clonotype with a few counts. The chain carries TRBV4-1 and TRBJ2-7; D is possibly TRBD1 or TRBD2 (5 bases each). There are 14 residues in the CDR3. From germline, CDR1 is MGHRA and CDR2 YSYEKL. V lost 4 bases, J lost 2 bases, and 12 bases lay in between. Here the CDR3 reads CASSPGTETYEQYF. CDR3 sequence (DNA): TGCGCCAGCAGCCCCGGGACGGAAACCTACGAGCAGTACTTC.

This chain connects TRBV4-3 to TRBJ2-1; 9 nucleotides align to TRBD2. V lost 0 bases and J lost 7; bases outside the gene matches: 10. CDR1 is LGHNA, CDR2 YSLEER, per germline. The CDR3 consists of 17 residues. CDR3 amino acids: CASSQEATRGGQNEQFF. The CDR3, as DNA: TGCGCCAGCAGCCAAGAGGCTACGCGGGGGGGCCAAAATGAGCAGTTCTTC.

This clonotype was seen only a few times. The V and J genes are TRBV6-2 or TRBV6-3 and TRBJ1-2; 8 positions match TRBD1. CDR3 length: 15 amino acids. Germline assignment: CDR1 MNHEY and CDR2 SVGEGT. Losses at the gene ends were 1 base for V and 4 bases for J; bases not matched to a gene: 5. In DNA form, the CDR3 reads TGTGCCAGCAGTTACTTGGCAGGGGGCTTCTATGGCTACACCTTC. As protein: CASSYLAGGFYGYTF.

Ten or more counts support this clonotype. The chain uses TRBV12-3 or TRBV12-4 and TRBJ2-1; tentative D call: TRBD1 (5 bases). The CDR3 totals 12 residues. V was pared by 3 bases and J by 9 bases, with 9 bases between. The CDR3 loop is CASSLGRVEQFF. The CDR3, as DNA: TGTGCCAGCAGTTTGGGCAGGGTTGAGCAGTTCTTC.

This clonotype was found many times. The rearrangement links TRBV4-3 to TRBJ2-2; 8 nucleotides line up with TRBD2. The CDR3 totals 17 residues. CDR1 and CDR2 (germline): LGHNA, YSLEER. V trimming: 1 base; J trimming: 5 bases; junction bases outside the gene matches: 9. The CDR3 reads CASSQAHRGGRTGELFF. The DNA of the CDR3 is TGCGCCAGCAGCCAAGCTCATCGGGGGGGCAGGACCGGGGAGCTGTTTTTT.